This T cell receptor (beta chain) derives from a study of blood T cells in healthy people across ages. Study outcomes and limitations: Per million T cells, TCR beta diversity dropped roughly linearly as age increased.

Concerning this clonotype itself: Its specificity is not known.

Through a sample-barcoded 5' primer and a J-beta primer mix, a second PCR was run for 7 to 11 cycles. TCRdb used MiXCR to reprocess the 5' RACE reads, holding one entry per CDR3 protein. Among some 1.4 million distinct CDR3 sequences, roughly 40% were seen once, and the ten largest hold roughly 7.7%. Total RNA, at least 5 micrograms per sample, came from PBMCs. J lost 5 bases, V lost 5 bases, and 13 bases had no gene match. In germline, CDR1 is MNHEY, CDR2 SMNVEV (reference sequence). This CDR3 comprises 16 residues. The chain combines TRBV27 with TRBJ2-5, with 8 nucleotides matching TRBD1. Input material: blood. This sequence was found in a woman aged 18-29 years in good health. The CDR3 bases are TGTGCCAGCAGTCGAAACCCCCGGACAGGGTGGGAGACCCAGTACTTC. Residues: CASSRNPRTGWETQYF.